This is a list of T cell receptor beta chains from one sample in a study of T-cell reconstitution after alpha-beta-depleted transplantation in children. TCRdb ran MiXCR on the PCR reads and lists one entry per CDR3 protein. The profile shows fewer than 700,000 distinct CDR3 sequences, 10% to 15% of them singletons. Material: PBMCs, mostly from graft donor cells, obtained 360 days after TCRalphabeta/CD19-depleted stem cell transplant. All receptors derive from a male patient younger than 18 who had a stem cell transplant for acute myeloid leukemia, so the T cells may come from the graft donor. Both conserved end residues are part of each CDR3. D genes are given only for firm matches. Clone size is not always given. Where it is, it says once, few, many or a class for expanded clones.

j_call	clone_size	v_call	cdr3_length	d_call	cdr3_aa	cdr3_nt
TRBJ2-1	few	TRBV7-6	16	TRBD2	CASSPPPGLQYNEQFF	TGTGCCAGCAGCCCTCCCCCGGGACTACAATACAATGAGCAGTTCTTC
TRBJ2-7	few	TRBV24-1	13	-	CATSDGNSYEQYF	TGTGCCACCAGTGATGGGAACTCCTACGAGCAGTACTTC
TRBJ2-7	many	TRBV28	14	-	CASSLRPTAYNQYF	TGTGCCAGCAGTTTACGACCCACAGCGTATAATCAGTACTTC
TRBJ2-7	-	TRBV4-3	16	-	CASSQDTGGTAYEQYF	TGCGCCAGCAGCCAAGACACTGGCGGGACAGCCTACGAGCAGTACTTC
TRBJ2-1	many	TRBV5-1	16	TRBD2	CASSSISGSSYNEQFF	TGCGCCAGCAGTTCCATTAGCGGGAGCTCCTACAATGAGCAGTTCTTC
TRBJ2-7	-	TRBV9	14	-	CASSVGTDNYEQYF	TGTGCCAGCAGCGTAGGGACCGACAACTACGAGCAGTACTTC
TRBJ2-1	-	TRBV4-2	18	TRBD2	CASSQEGPLAGGNSEQFF	TGTGCCAGCAGCCAAGAAGGCCCCCTAGCGGGAGGGAACAGTGAGCAGTTCTTC
TRBJ2-1	many	TRBV15	16	-	CATSRPIGFRGDEQFF	TGTGCCACCAGCAGACCTATCGGATTCAGGGGGGATGAGCAGTTCTTC
TRBJ2-5	many	TRBV20-1	14	-	CSAHRSVGQETQYF	TGCAGTGCCCACAGGTCGGTCGGGCAAGAGACCCAGTACTTC
TRBJ1-2	-	TRBV7-2	15	-	CASSSGPNLSQGYTF	TGTGCCAGCAGCTCCGGCCCGAACCTATCCCAAGGCTACACCTTC
TRBJ2-7	-	TRBV20-1	14	-	CSTQGGFRPYEQYF	TGCAGTACACAAGGGGGTTTTCGTCCTTACGAGCAGTACTTC
TRBJ2-5	few	TRBV18	17	TRBD2	CASSPPAAGANQETQYF	TGTGCCAGCTCACCACCAGCGGCGGGAGCGAATCAAGAGACCCAGTACTTC
TRBJ2-4	-	TRBV25-1	16	-	CASRPNGVLAKNIQYF	TGTGCCAGCAGACCAAATGGGGTCCTAGCCAAAAACATTCAGTACTTC
TRBJ1-2	few	TRBV12-3/TRBV12-4	15	TRBD1	CASSSRQGAQAGYTF	TGTGCCAGCAGCTCGAGACAGGGGGCGCAAGCCGGCTACACCTTC
TRBJ2-5	-	TRBV9	16	TRBD2	CASSVLAGGFQETQYF	TGTGCCAGCAGCGTTCTAGCGGGAGGGTTCCAAGAGACCCAGTACTTC
TRBJ2-4	-	TRBV19	18	TRBD1	CASSIAGQGIGGANIQYF	TGTGCCAGTAGTATCGCAGGACAGGGGATCGGGGGCGCGAACATTCAGTACTTC
TRBJ2-1	-	TRBV25-1	16	-	CASSPRTVAPLGEQFF	TGTGCCAGCTCCCCACGGACAGTGGCCCCTTTGGGTGAGCAGTTCTTC
TRBJ1-1	many	TRBV12-3/TRBV12-4	14	-	CASSFGPGGTEAFF	TGTGCCAGCAGTTTTGGACCGGGCGGCACTGAAGCTTTCTTT
TRBJ2-7	-	TRBV20-1	13	TRBD2	CSARLAGENEQYF	TGCAGTGCCCGACTAGCGGGAGAAAACGAGCAGTACTTC
TRBJ2-7	-	TRBV12-3/TRBV12-4	11	-	CASSHGPKQYF	TGTGCCAGCAGCCACGGGCCAAAGCAGTACTTC
TRBJ2-3	-	TRBV20-1	14	TRBD2	CSPGLAGPAGTQYF	TGCAGTCCGGGACTAGCGGGCCCCGCGGGTACGCAGTATTTT
TRBJ2-7	-	TRBV5-1	14	-	CASSFRGSSHEQYF	TGCGCCAGCAGCTTCAGGGGATCTTCCCACGAGCAGTACTTC
TRBJ2-4	many	TRBV12-3/TRBV12-4	14	-	CASRLGRAINIQYF	TGTGCCAGCAGACTAGGACGGGCCATAAACATTCAGTACTTC
TRBJ2-1	-	TRBV18	15	TRBD2	CASSLFSGSPNEQFF	TGTGCCAGCTCACTATTTAGCGGGAGTCCCAATGAGCAGTTCTTC
TRBJ1-2	few	TRBV7-2	14	-	CASSDQPGGGGYTF	TGTGCCAGCAGCGATCAACCGGGAGGGGGTGGCTACACCTTC
TRBJ2-2	-	TRBV12-3/TRBV12-4	14	-	CASSPTVRRGELFF	TGTGCCAGCAGTCCTACAGTGAGGAGAGGGGAGCTGTTTTTT
TRBJ2-5	once	TRBV18	14	-	CASSPLTPGGTQYF	TGTGCCAGCTCACCACTTACACCCGGAGGCACCCAGTACTTC
TRBJ2-1	-	TRBV21-1	14	-	CASSKARKYNEQFF	TGTGCCAGCAGCAAAGCGAGGAAATACAATGAGCAGTTCTTC
TRBJ2-4	few	TRBV28	15	-	CAVQGQLNGKNIQYF	TGTGCCGTACAGGGCCAATTAAACGGCAAAAACATTCAGTACTTC
TRBJ2-5	many	TRBV29-1	12	-	CSVDRAQETQYF	TGCAGCGTTGACAGGGCCCAAGAGACCCAGTACTTC
TRBJ2-3	-	TRBV5-1	15	-	CASSFRHRRADTQYF	TGCGCCAGCAGCTTCCGGCACCGGAGGGCAGATACGCAGTATTTT
TRBJ2-7	many	TRBV7-2	13	-	CASSFSPNYEQYF	TGTGCCAGCAGCTTTTCCCCCAACTACGAGCAGTACTTC